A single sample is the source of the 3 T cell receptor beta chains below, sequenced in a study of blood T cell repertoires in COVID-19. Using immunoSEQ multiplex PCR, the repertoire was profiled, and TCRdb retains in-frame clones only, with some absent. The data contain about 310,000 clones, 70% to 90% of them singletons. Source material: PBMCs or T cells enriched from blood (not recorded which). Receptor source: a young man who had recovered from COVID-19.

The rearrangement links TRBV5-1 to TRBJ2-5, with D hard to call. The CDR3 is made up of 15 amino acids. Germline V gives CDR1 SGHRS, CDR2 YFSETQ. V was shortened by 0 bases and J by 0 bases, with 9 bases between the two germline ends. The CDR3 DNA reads TGCGCCAGCAGCTTGGGCGTCCGCGACCAAGAGACCCAGTACTTC. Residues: CASSLGVRDQETQYF.

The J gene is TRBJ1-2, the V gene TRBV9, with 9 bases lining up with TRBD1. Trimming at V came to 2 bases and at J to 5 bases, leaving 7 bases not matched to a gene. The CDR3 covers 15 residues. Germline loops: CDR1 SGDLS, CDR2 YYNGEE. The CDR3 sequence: CASSVTGTGRYGYTF. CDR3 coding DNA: TGTGCCAGCAGCGTCACCGGGACAGGGAGGTATGGCTACACCTTC.

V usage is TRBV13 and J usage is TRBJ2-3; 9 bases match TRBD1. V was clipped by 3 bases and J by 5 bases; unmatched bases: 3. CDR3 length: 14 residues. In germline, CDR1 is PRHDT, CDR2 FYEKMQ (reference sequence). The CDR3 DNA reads TGTGCCAGCAGCTTGGGACAGGGTATAGATACGCAGTATTTT. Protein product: CASSLGQGIDTQYF.